This TCR beta chain was captured in a study of blood T cell repertoires in COVID-19. On the study more broadly: T cells, B-cell-depleted T cells, or PBMCs supplied cDNA or gDNA.

Per the study methods: The assay estimated nucleated cells by amplifying reference gene primers. Produced via immunoSEQ multiplex PCR; TCRdb's table is partial and in-frame only. V, J and clone size are those of that table, while D and trimming were read from the DNA. The table records around 100,000 clones, roughly nine tenths of them present only once. The specimen was peripheral blood. This TCR came from a man in his sixties with acute or convalescent COVID-19.

The CDR3: CASSASLAGVLDEQFF. DNA for the CDR3: TGTGCCAGCAGTGCAAGTCTAGCGGGAGTGCTTGATGAGCAGTTCTTC. The chain combines TRBV28 with TRBJ2-1; 10 bases agree with TRBD2. V gave up 5 bases and J gave up 8 bases; unmatched junction bases: 12. The CDR3 runs 16 residues. Per germline, CDR1 MDHEN and CDR2 SYDVKM.